The 27 T cell receptor beta chains reported below all come from one sample, sequenced in a study of blood T cell repertoires in COVID-19. TCRdb's copy holds only in-frame clones and misses some; the assay was immunoSEQ multiplex PCR. The sample holds some 80,000 clones, 88% seen once. Sequencing input: peripheral blood. The receptors here all came from a human donor in a cohort sampled during active COVID-19.

The CDR3 is CASSSGHLGNQPQHF. CDR3 coding DNA: TGTGCCAGCAGTTCCGGACACTTGGGCAATCAGCCCCAGCATTTT. V gene TRBV2 combines with J gene TRBJ1-5, with D perhaps matching TRBD1 (5 bases). Germline lookup yields CDR1 SNHLY and CDR2 FYNNEI. The V gene lost 5 bases and the J gene lost 2 bases, with 13 bases spanning the gap. This CDR3 has 15 residues.

The rearrangement joins TRBV18 to TRBJ2-5, with 9 bases that match TRBD2. CDR3 size: 13 residues. In germline, CDR1 is KGHSH, CDR2 LQKENI. The trim removed 3 bases at V and 4 bases at J, leaving 0 bases unmatched. CDR3 DNA: TGTGCCAGCTCACCTAGCGGGGGAGAGACCCAGTACTTC. Protein sequence: CASSPSGGETQYF.

The gene calls are TRBV5-1 and TRBJ2-1; 12 positions agree with TRBD2. CDR3 size: 17 residues. Per the germline V gene, CDR1 is SGHRS and CDR2 is YFSETQ. The V segment lost 8 bases and the J segment 6 bases; nucleotides outside the gene matches: 15. The DNA for the CDR3 is TGCGCCAGTAACAGGGACGCGACGACTAGCGGGAGCAATGAGCAGTTCTTC. Translating gives CASNRDATTSGSNEQFF.

The chain employs TRBV4-1 and TRBJ2-1, with unresolved D. V lost 6 bases, J lost 7 bases, and 10 bases lay in between. Germline V gene lookup returns CDR1 MGHRA and CDR2 YSYEKL. This CDR3 has 12 amino acids. CDR3 protein: CASRSHRNEQFF. The CDR3 bases are TGCGCCAGCAGAAGTCATCGGAATGAGCAGTTCTTC.

The chain has TRBV20-1 and TRBJ1-6; D might be TRBD1 (5 bases). This CDR3 is 17 amino acids long. Looked up from germline, CDR1 is DFQATT and CDR2 is SNEGSKA (reference sequence). V lost 3 bases, J lost 7 bases, and 22 bases lay in between. The CDR3 reads CSASSRSGQRSNSPLHF. The DNA for the CDR3 is TGCAGTGCTAGTTCGCGGTCAGGGCAGCGATCAAATTCACCCCTCCACTTT.

A single count supports this clone. The rearrangement uses TRBV15 and TRBJ2-3, with 8 bases lining up with TRBD1. The germline CDR1 and CDR2 sequences are LNHNV and YYDKDF (reference sequence). The CDR3 length is 18 residues. Trimming took 0 bases from V and 4 from J; bases not matched to a gene: 12. The CDR3 DNA reads TGTGCCACCAGCAGAGATTTGGCGGCCCAGGGGGCCGCAGATACGCAGTATTTT. Its translation is CATSRDLAAQGAADTQYF.

The chain has TRBV6-5 and TRBJ2-3, with 7 positions matching TRBD1. The CDR3 is 14 residues long. V lost 4 bases and J lost 5; bases outside the gene matches: 6. Germline V gene data show CDR1 as MNHEY and CDR2 as SVGAGI. CDR3 sequence: CASSSRGRVDTQYF. The CDR3 coding sequence is TGTGCCAGCAGTTCTAGGGGGCGCGTAGATACGCAGTATTTT.

Only one count was recorded for this clone. Written as DNA, the CDR3 is TGTGCCAGCAGCCGACAGGTAATGGCCGGGGAGCTGTTTTTT. Protein: CASSRQVMAGELFF. The chain carries TRBV3-1 (or the pseudogene TRBV3-2) and TRBJ2-2; a possible D gene is TRBD1 (6 bases). Per germline, CDR1 LGHDT and CDR2 YNNKEL (reference sequence). CDR3 length equals 14 residues. V lost 4 bases to trimming and J lost 6 bases, with 12 bases between them.

A single count supports this clone. The chain carries TRBV6-2 or TRBV6-3 and TRBJ2-2, with 7 bases lining up with TRBD2. Germline CDR1 and CDR2: MNHEY and SVGEGT. J gave up 3 bases and V 5 bases, and 3 bases lay outside the gene matches. This CDR3 is 14 amino acids long. The CDR3 region is CASSHRGDTGELFF. The CDR3 DNA sequence: TGTGCCAGCAGTCACCGGGGGGACACCGGGGAGCTGTTTTTT.

The chain has TRBV5-5 and TRBJ2-7; TRBD1 is a possible D gene (6 bases). The CDR3 extends over 15 amino acids. Per the germline V gene, CDR1 is SGHKS and CDR2 is YYEKEE (reference sequence). V was clipped by 4 bases and J by 4 bases, with 18 bases between them. CDR3 DNA: TGTGCCAGCAGCCCCTGGGTGCAGGGGAGATACGAGCAGTACTTC. Amino acids: CASSPWVQGRYEQYF. Looking up the rest from reference TRBV5-5 and TRBJ2-7 gives the full variable domain: DAGVTQSPTHLIKTRGQQVTLRCSPISGHKSVSWYQQVLGQGPQFIFQYYEKEERGRGNFPDRFSARQFPNYSSELNVNALLLGDSALYLCASSPWVQGRYEQYFGPGTRLTVT.

V gene TRBV5-1 combines with J gene TRBJ2-5, with TRBD1 matching 7 bases. Germline CDR1 SGHRS, CDR2 YFSETQ. This CDR3 region has 14 residues. The trim removed 4 bases at V and 1 base at J, leaving 4 bases unmatched. CDR3 protein: CASSPGTAQETQYF. The CDR3 nucleotides read TGCGCCAGCAGCCCAGGGACAGCCCAAGAGACCCAGTACTTC.

The gene calls are TRBV18 and TRBJ2-1, with TRBD2 matching 9 bases. Germline V gene data show CDR1 as KGHSH and CDR2 as LQKENI. V shed 1 base and J 2 bases; nucleotides not matched to a gene: 0. This CDR3 has 15 amino acids. The CDR3 spells CASSPLAGAYNEQFF. DNA for the CDR3: TGTGCCAGCTCACCACTAGCGGGAGCCTACAATGAGCAGTTCTTC. Filled out from reference TRBV18 and TRBJ2-1, the complete variable domain reads NAGVMQNPRHLVRRRGQEARLRCSPMKGHSHVYWYRQLPEEGLKFMVYLQKENIIDESGMPKERFSAEFPKEGPSILRIQQVVRGDSAAYFCASSPLAGAYNEQFFGPGTRLTVL.

The rearrangement uses TRBV11-2 and TRBJ2-6; D might be TRBD2 (5 bases). V lost 1 base and J 2 bases, leaving 9 bases between the germline ends. This CDR3 has 16 amino acids. Germline CDR1 SGHAT, CDR2 FQNNGV. Written as DNA, the CDR3 is TGTGCCAGCAGCTTAGGATGGGGAGCTGGGGCCAACGTCCTGACTTTC. This gives the protein CASSLGWGAGANVLTF.

The J gene is TRBJ2-1, the V gene TRBV4-1; D possibly corresponds to TRBD1 (6 bases). CDR1 is MGHRA, CDR2 YSYEKL, per germline. The CDR3 has 17 amino acids. Trimming took 11 bases from V and 9 from J, leaving 32 bases between them. In nucleotides, the CDR3 is TGCGCCCCCAGACACGACAGGTCAAGGGCCAAAAGGGGTGAGCAGTTCTTC. The encoded protein is CAPRHDRSRAKRGEQFF.

The rearrangement joins TRBV2 to TRBJ1-6; 9 positions agree with TRBD1. The CDR3 consists of 14 residues. Germline-derived CDR1 and CDR2 are SNHLY and FYNNEI. Germline trimming cut 5 bases from V and 7 bases from J; bases unmatched to any gene: 3. CDR3 coding DNA: TGTGCCAGCAGTCCGGGACAGGGCAATTCACCCCTCCACTTT. Translation: CASSPGQGNSPLHF. The full variable domain, rest sourced from reference TRBV2 and TRBJ1-6, is EPEVTQTPSHQVTQMGQEVILRCVPISNHLYFYWYRQILGQKVEFLVSFYNNEISEKSEIFDDQFSVERPDGSNFTLKIRSTKLEDSAMYFCASSPGQGNSPLHFGNGTRLTVT.

This clone is a singleton in its sample. This chain links TRBV18 with TRBJ1-5, with a weak D call TRBD1 (6 bases). Germline values: CDR1 KGHSH, CDR2 LQKENI. This CDR3 is built from 13 residues. V dropped 4 bases and J dropped 3 bases, with 7 bases sitting between them. In DNA, the CDR3 is TGTGCCAGCTCACAGGGGGACAATCAGCCCCAGCATTTT. This gives the protein CASSQGDNQPQHF.

The gene calls are TRBV24-1 and TRBJ2-2; 10 nucleotides match TRBD2. Germline loops: CDR1 KGHDR, CDR2 SFDVKD. This CDR3 region has 17 residues. Losses at the gene ends were 7 bases for V and 6 bases for J; bases not matched to a gene: 13. CDR3 in amino acids: CATSELPGLAGAGELFF. DNA of the CDR3: TGTGCCACCAGCGAACTACCGGGGCTAGCGGGAGCCGGGGAGCTGTTTTTT.

This clone was detected once. V and J are TRBV29-1 and TRBJ1-3; 7 nucleotides agree with TRBD1. There are 16 residues in the CDR3. CDR1 and CDR2 from the germline V gene are SQVTM and ANQGSEA. The V segment lost 5 bases and the J segment 0 bases; nucleotides outside the gene matches: 10. As DNA, the CDR3 is TGCAGCGTTAGGGGGGCAGGGGGAAGCTCTGGAAACACCATATATTTT. Translated: CSVRGAGGSSGNTIYF.

The rearrangement links TRBV7-6 to TRBJ2-2; 10 positions agree with TRBD2. V was pared by 2 bases and J by 4 bases, with 7 bases of the junction left unmatched. Germline CDR1 is SGHVS and CDR2 is FNYEAQ. CDR3 length: 17 residues. The CDR3 here is CASSLNLAGVTTGELFF. In nucleotides, the CDR3 is TGTGCCAGCAGCTTAAACCTAGCGGGAGTGACCACCGGGGAGCTGTTTTTT.

The chain couples TRBV2 to TRBJ2-7; the D gene is possibly TRBD1 (5 bases). Looked up from germline, CDR1 is SNHLY and CDR2 is FYNNEI. The CDR3 contains 14 residues. The V gene lost 7 bases and the J gene lost 2 bases, with 15 bases spanning the gap. The CDR3 DNA reads as TGTGCCAGCACTGGGGCTCGGCTCCCCTACGAGCAGTACTTC. This encodes CASTGARLPYEQYF.

The chain is built from TRBV6-5 and TRBJ1-2; D uncertain. Germline lookup yields CDR1 MNHEY and CDR2 SVGAGI. The CDR3 loop spans 15 amino acids. V was clipped by 6 bases and J by 0 bases, with 14 bases between them. CDR3 nucleotides: TGTGCCAGCAGCCCCGAGACACCTACTAACTATGGCTACACCTTC. Translating gives CASSPETPTNYGYTF.

The chain uses TRBV19 and TRBJ2-5, with D uncertain. Trimming cost V 4 bases and J 2 bases, with 14 bases left between them. The CDR3 has 15 residues. Germline V gene sequence: CDR1 LNHDA, CDR2 SQIVND (reference sequence). CDR3 sequence reads: CASSTLSSRQETQYF. The DNA of the CDR3 is TGTGCCAGTAGTACGCTCAGCTCTAGGCAAGAGACCCAGTACTTC.

V usage is TRBV6-1 and J usage is TRBJ1-2, with D uncertain. Trimming cost V 4 bases and J 3 bases, with 21 bases left between them. This CDR3 is 17 amino acids long. In germline, CDR1 is MNHNS, CDR2 SASEGT. The CDR3 here is CASSGRPSRGMHYGYTF. CDR3 DNA: TGTGCCAGCAGTGGACGACCCAGCCGGGGTATGCACTATGGCTACACCTTC.

Here the CDR3 DNA reads TGTGCCAGCAGCTTCAGGTCAAGTTACAATGAGCAGTTCTTC. It yields the protein CASSFRSSYNEQFF. The V and J genes are TRBV5-4 and TRBJ2-1; D is unresolved. Germline CDR1 reads SGHNT; CDR2 reads YYREEE (reference sequence). The CDR3 is 14 amino acids. With 2 bases removed from V and 4 bases from J, the gap between germline ends came to 10 bases.

V is TRBV2 and J is TRBJ2-1, with 7 bases lining up with TRBD2. V lost 8 bases, J lost 2 bases, and 6 bases stayed unmatched. Germline loops: CDR1 SNHLY, CDR2 FYNNEI. CDR3 length: 14 residues. The CDR3 here is CASRGRLTYNEQFF. In DNA form, the CDR3 reads TGTGCCAGCCGCGGGAGACTCACCTACAATGAGCAGTTCTTC.

The chain has TRBV4-1 and TRBJ1-2; D not resolved. Per germline, CDR1 MGHRA and CDR2 YSYEKL. The CDR3 has 14 amino acids. Deletions cut 4 bases from V and 4 bases from J, with 13 bases between. The CDR3 spells CASSPAEKFYGYTF. The DNA of the CDR3 is TGCGCCAGCAGCCCCGCGGAGAAATTCTATGGCTACACCTTC.

The V and J genes are TRBV27 and TRBJ2-1, with TRBD2 matching over 8 bases. The CDR3 sequence is 14 residues long. In germline, CDR1 is MNHEY, CDR2 SMNVEV (reference sequence). Trimming removed 7 bases from V and 9 bases from J; junction bases left unmatched: 11. For the CDR3, the DNA is TGTGCCAGCACTCCCCTTGCGGGGGGAGGTGAGCAGTTCTTC. It specifies CASTPLAGGGEQFF.